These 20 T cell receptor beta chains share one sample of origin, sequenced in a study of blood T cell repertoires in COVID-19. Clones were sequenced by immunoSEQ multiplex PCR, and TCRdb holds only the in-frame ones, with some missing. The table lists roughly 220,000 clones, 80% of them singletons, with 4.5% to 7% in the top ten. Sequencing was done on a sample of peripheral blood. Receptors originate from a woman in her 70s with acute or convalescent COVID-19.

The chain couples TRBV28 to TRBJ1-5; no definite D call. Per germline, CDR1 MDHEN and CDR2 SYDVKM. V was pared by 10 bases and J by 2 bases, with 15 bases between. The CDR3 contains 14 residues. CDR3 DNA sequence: TGTGCCACCTCCGCCGGGTGGGGCAATCAGCCCCAGCATTTT. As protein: CATSAGWGNQPQHF.

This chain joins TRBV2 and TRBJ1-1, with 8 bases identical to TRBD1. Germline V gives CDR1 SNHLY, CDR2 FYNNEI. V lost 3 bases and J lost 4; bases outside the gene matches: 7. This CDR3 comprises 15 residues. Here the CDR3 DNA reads TGTGCCAGCAGTGAGTTGGGGACAGGCGTCACTGAAGCTTTCTTT. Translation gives CASSELGTGVTEAFF.

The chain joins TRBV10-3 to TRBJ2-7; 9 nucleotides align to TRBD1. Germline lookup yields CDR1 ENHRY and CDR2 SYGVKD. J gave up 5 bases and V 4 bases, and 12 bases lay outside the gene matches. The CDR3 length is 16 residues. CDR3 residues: CAISAPGQGGSHEQYF. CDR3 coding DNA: TGTGCCATCAGTGCGCCGGGACAGGGTGGTAGCCACGAGCAGTACTTC.

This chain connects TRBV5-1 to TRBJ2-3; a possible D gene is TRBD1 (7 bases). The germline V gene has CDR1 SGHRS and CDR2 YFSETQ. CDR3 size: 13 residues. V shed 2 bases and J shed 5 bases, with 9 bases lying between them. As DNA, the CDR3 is TGCGCCAGCAGCTTTCAGGGGGGAGATACGCAGTATTTT. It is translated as CASSFQGGDTQYF. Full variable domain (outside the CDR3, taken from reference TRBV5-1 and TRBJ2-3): KAGVTQTPRYLIKTRGQQVTLSCSPISGHRSVSWYQQTPGQGLQFLFEYFSETQRNKGNFPGRFSGRQFSNSRSEMNVSTLELGDSALYLCASSFQGGDTQYFGPGTRLTVL.

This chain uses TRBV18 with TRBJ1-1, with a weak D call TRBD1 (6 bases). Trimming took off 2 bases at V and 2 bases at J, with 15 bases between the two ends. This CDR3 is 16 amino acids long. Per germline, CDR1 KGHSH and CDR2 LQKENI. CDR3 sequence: CASSPGGARGNTEAFF. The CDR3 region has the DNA TGTGCCAGCTCACCAGGGGGGGCCCGCGGTAACACTGAAGCTTTCTTT. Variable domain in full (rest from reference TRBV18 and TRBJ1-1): NAGVMQNPRHLVRRRGQEARLRCSPMKGHSHVYWYRQLPEEGLKFMVYLQKENIIDESGMPKERFSAEFPKEGPSILRIQQVVRGDSAAYFCASSPGGARGNTEAFFGQGTRLTVV.

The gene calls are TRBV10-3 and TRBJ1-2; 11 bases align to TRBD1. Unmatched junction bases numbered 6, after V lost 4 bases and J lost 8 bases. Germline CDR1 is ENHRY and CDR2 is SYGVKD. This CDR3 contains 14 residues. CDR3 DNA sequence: TGTGCCATCAGTGGGGGACAGGGGGTCTGGGGCTACACCTTC. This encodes CAISGGQGVWGYTF.

The CDR3 DNA follows: TGTGCCAGCTCACCAGGTGTAGCGGGAGGCAATGAGCAGTTCTTC. Translating it yields CASSPGVAGGNEQFF. The chain joins TRBV18 to TRBJ2-1; 10 bases fit TRBD2. The CDR3 is 15 residues long. In germline, CDR1 is KGHSH, CDR2 LQKENI. The V segment lost 2 bases and the J segment 6 bases; nucleotides outside the gene matches: 4.

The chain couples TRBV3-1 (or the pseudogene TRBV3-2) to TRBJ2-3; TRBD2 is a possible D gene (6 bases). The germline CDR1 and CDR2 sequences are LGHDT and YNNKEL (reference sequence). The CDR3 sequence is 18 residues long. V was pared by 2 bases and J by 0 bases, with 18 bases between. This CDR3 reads CASSQKIRSGLSTDTQYF. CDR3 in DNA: TGTGCCAGCAGCCAAAAAATTAGGTCGGGACTGAGCACAGATACGCAGTATTTT.

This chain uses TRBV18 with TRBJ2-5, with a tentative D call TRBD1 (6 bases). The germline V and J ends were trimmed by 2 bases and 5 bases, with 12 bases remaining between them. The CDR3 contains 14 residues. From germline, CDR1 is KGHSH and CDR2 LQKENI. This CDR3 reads CASSPGGETETQYF. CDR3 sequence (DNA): TGTGCCAGCTCACCAGGGGGCGAGACGGAGACCCAGTACTTC.

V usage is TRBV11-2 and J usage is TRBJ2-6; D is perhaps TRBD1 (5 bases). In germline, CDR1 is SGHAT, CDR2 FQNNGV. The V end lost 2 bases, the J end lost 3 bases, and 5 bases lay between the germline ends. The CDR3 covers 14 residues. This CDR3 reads CASSLQGGANVLTF. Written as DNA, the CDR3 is TGTGCCAGCAGCTTACAGGGTGGGGCCAACGTCCTGACTTTC.

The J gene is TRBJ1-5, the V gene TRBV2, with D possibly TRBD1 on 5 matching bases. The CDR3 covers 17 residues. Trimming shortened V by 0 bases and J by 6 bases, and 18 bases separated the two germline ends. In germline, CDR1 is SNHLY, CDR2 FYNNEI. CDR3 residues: CASSEAPGPGTSQPQHF. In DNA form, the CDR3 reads TGTGCCAGCAGTGAAGCGCCGGGTCCAGGGACTAGTCAGCCCCAGCATTTT.

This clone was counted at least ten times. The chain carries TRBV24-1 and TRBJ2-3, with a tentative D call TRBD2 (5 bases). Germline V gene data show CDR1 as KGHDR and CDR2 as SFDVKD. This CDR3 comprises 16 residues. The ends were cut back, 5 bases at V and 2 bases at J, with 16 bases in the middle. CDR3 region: CATSGGRTLATDTQYF. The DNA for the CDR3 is TGTGCCACCAGTGGAGGGCGTACCCTTGCCACAGATACGCAGTATTTT.

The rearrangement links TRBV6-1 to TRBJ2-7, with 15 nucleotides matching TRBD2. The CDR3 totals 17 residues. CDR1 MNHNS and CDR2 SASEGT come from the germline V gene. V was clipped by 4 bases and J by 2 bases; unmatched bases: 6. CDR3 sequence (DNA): TGTGCCAGCAGTGGGACTAGCGGGAGGGCCGATCCCTACGAGCAGTACTTC. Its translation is CASSGTSGRADPYEQYF.

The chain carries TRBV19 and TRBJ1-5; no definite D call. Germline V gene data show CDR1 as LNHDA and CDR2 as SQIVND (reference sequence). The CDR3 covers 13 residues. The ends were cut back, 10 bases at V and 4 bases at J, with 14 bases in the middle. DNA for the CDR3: TGTGCCACGCGTGGAGGTTTTAATCAGCCCCAGCATTTT. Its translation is CATRGGFNQPQHF.

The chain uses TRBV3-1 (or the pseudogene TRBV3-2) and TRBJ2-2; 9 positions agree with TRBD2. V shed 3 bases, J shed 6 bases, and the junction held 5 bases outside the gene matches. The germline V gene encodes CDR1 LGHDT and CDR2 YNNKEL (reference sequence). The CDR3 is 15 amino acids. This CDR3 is CASSQREGWSGELFF. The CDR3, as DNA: TGTGCCAGCAGCCAGCGGGAGGGTTGGTCCGGGGAGCTGTTTTTT.

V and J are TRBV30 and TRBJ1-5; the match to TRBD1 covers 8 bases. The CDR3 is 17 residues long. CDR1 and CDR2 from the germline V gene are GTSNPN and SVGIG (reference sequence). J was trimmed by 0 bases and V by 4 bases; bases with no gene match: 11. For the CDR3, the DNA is TGTGCCTGGAACGGACCCCAGGGACAGGATAGCAATCAGCCCCAGCATTTT. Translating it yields CAWNGPQGQDSNQPQHF.

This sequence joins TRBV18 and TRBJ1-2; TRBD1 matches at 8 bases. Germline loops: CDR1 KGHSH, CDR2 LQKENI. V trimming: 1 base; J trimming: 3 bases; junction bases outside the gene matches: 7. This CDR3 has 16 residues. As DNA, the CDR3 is TGTGCCAGCTCACCACTTGGACAGGGTGGGGACTATGGCTACACCTTC. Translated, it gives CASSPLGQGGDYGYTF.

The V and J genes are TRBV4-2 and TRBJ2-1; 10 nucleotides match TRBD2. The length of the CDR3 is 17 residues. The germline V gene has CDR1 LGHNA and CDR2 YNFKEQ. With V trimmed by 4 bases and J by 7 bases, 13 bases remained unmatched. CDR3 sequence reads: CASSPPIAGGLWNEQFF. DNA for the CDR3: TGTGCCAGCAGCCCCCCGATAGCGGGAGGTCTGTGGAATGAGCAGTTCTTC.

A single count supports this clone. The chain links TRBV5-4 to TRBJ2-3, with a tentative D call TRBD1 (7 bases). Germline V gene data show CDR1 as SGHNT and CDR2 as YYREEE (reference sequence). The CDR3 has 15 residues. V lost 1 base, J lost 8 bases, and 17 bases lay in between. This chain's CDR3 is CASSLPQGEVGTQYF. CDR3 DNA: TGTGCCAGCAGCTTGCCGCAGGGGGAGGTCGGTACGCAGTATTTT.

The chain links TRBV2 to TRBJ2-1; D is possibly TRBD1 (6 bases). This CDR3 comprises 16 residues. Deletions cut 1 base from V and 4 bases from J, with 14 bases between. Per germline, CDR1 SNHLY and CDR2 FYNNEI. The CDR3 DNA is TGTGCCAGCAGTGAAGATGGCAGGGGATCGTACAATGAGCAGTTCTTC. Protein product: CASSEDGRGSYNEQFF.